This T cell receptor (beta chain) is drawn from a study of vaccination effects on CD4 cells after COVID-19. The study's findings and limits: Small numbers of convalescent patients limited the study. It also lacked early post-infection timepoints. Clones of infection and vaccine origin contracted markedly late after vaccination.

The repertoire was sequenced with immunoSEQ multiplex PCR; TCRdb's copy has only in-frame clones and lacks some. The sample carries tens of thousands of clones, 55% to 75% recorded once. Of note for this clone: What it binds is unknown.

With V trimmed by 4 bases and J by 2 bases, 7 bases remained unmatched. The CDR3 is 15 amino acids. Germline V gene data show CDR1 as SGHRS and CDR2 as YFSETQ. Viral peptide pool expansion of antigen-specific CD4+ T cells preceded sequencing in the ViraFEST assay. Following culture for roughly 10 days, CD4+ T cells were isolated. From March to December 2020, the person had a SARS-CoV-2 infection that was confirmed by PCR. The TCR sequence derives from a human donor who had a prior SARS-CoV-2 infection. The J gene is TRBJ2-5, the V gene TRBV5-1; the match to TRBD2 covers 8 bases. The sequencing here drew on CD4+ T cells from PBMCs cultured with a peptide pool, taken before COVID-19 vaccination. CDR3 DNA: TGCGCCAGCAGCCCGGGACTAGTAACTCAAGAGACCCAGTACTTC. Protein: CASSPGLVTQETQYF.